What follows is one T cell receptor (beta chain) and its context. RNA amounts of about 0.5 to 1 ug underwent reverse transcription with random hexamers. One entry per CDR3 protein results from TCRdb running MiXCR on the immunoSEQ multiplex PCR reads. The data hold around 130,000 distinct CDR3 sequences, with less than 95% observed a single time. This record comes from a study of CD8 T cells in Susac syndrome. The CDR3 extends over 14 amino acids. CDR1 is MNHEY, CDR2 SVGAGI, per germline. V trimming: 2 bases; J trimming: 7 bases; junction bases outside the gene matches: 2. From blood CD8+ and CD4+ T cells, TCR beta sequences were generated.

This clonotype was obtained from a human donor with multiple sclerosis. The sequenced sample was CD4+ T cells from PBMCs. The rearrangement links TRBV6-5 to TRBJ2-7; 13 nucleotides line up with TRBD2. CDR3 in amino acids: CASSYTGLAGEQYF. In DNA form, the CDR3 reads TGTGCCAGCAGTTACACGGGACTAGCGGGGGAGCAGTACTTC.